A selection of T cell receptor beta chains follows, all from one sample in a study of blood T cells in healthy people across ages. TCRdb reanalysed the 5' RACE reads using MiXCR and keeps one entry per CDR3 protein. The table lists about 1.5 million distinct CDR3 sequences, roughly 43% of them singletons, with more than 4% in the top ten. Sequencing was performed on blood. The receptors stem from a woman between 18 and 29 years old in good health. The CDR3 runs from the conserved cysteine through the conserved F or W. Fields, in order: clone size, J gene, V gene, D gene, CDR3 DNA, CDR3 protein. A D gene is named only where the DNA matches it firmly. Not every row has a clone size; where given, it reads once, few, many or a size class.

>.|TRBJ1-5|TRBV7-2|TRBD1
TGTGCCAGCAGCCCGAGACAGGGTGCCCAGCCCCAGCATTTT
CASSPRQGAQPQHF
>.|TRBJ2-7|TRBV12-3/TRBV12-4|TRBD1
TGTGCCAGCAGTTTCTCTGGACAGGTCTTGTTTCCCGAGCAGTACTTC
CASSFSGQVLFPEQYF
>.|TRBJ1-4|TRBV7-4|TRBD1
TGTGCCAGCAGCGAGAGGGGGCAAACTAATGAAAAACTGTTTTTT
CASSERGQTNEKLFF
>few|TRBJ1-4|TRBV29-1|.
TGCAGCGTTGCCCCGGGCAGAACTAATGAAAAACTGTTTTTT
CSVAPGRTNEKLFF
>few|TRBJ2-7|TRBV2|.
TGTGCCAGCGGGGGGAGAAAAAGCTCCTACGAGCAGTACTTC
CASGGRKSSYEQYF
>once|TRBJ2-7|TRBV9|.
TGTGCCAGCAGCGGCCTAGGATGTGAGCAGTACTTC
CASSGLGCEQYF
>.|TRBJ1-2|TRBV12-5|TRBD1
TGTGCTAGTGGTTTACAGGGGTCCTATGGCTACACCTTC
CASGLQGSYGYTF
>.|TRBJ2-3|TRBV25-1|.
TGTGCCAGCAGCCCCCGTGGTACTAGCACAGATACGCAGTATTTT
CASSPRGTSTDTQYF
>few|TRBJ1-5|TRBV29-1|TRBD1
TGCAGCGTCCAAACAGGGGGTAGCAATCAGCCCCAGCATTTT
CSVQTGGSNQPQHF
>.|TRBJ2-1|TRBV6-2/TRBV6-3|.
TGTGCCAGCAGTTACTCCGGGGCCGTCTCCTACAATGAGCAGTTCTTC
CASSYSGAVSYNEQFF
>.|TRBJ2-7|TRBV20-1|TRBD2
TGCAGTGCTGATACTAGCGGGGTCTCCTACAATGAGCAGTACTTC
CSADTSGVSYNEQYF
>.|TRBJ1-2|TRBV2|.
TGTGCCACAAAGGGGGAGGAGAACTATGGCTACACCTTC
CATKGEENYGYTF
>.|TRBJ2-1|TRBV29-1|.
TGCAGCGTTGATATTGGAAACAGGGCGGTTGGTGAGCAGTTCTTC
CSVDIGNRAVGEQFF
>.|TRBJ2-5|TRBV7-9|.
TGTGCCAGCAGCGTACCAGGGACCATCCAAGAGACCCAGTACTTC
CASSVPGTIQETQYF
>few|TRBJ1-5|TRBV28|TRBD1
TGTGCCAGCAGGCCGACAGGGGGCTGGTATCAGCCCCAGCATTTT
CASRPTGGWYQPQHF
>few|TRBJ2-1|TRBV4-1|TRBD2
TGCGCCAGCAGCCAAGATAGACTAGCGGGGAGAAATGAGCAGTTCTTC
CASSQDRLAGRNEQFF
>.|TRBJ1-2|TRBV6-5|.
TGTGCCACCATAGCTCCTACAGAAAACTATGGCTACACCTTC
CATIAPTENYGYTF
>.|TRBJ2-7|TRBV6-1|.
TGTGCCAGCAGTGAATCACAGGGCGGGCAGTACTTC
CASSESQGGQYF
>.|TRBJ2-1|TRBV6-6|.
TGTGCCAGCAACTTACTCAGTCCAGATGAGCAGTTCTTC
CASNLLSPDEQFF
>.|TRBJ2-1|TRBV6-5|.
TGTGTCAGCAGCCCCGACCTCTCCCACGGCAATGAGCAGTTCTTC
CVSSPDLSHGNEQFF
>few|TRBJ2-1|TRBV27|.
TGTGCCAGCAGTCCCCTTTTGGGAGCCAATGAGCAGTTCTTC
CASSPLLGANEQFF
>.|TRBJ2-7|TRBV12-3/TRBV12-4|TRBD2
TGTGCCAGCAGTTCCCCGGTTAGCGGGCGCTCCTACGAGCAGTACTTC
CASSSPVSGRSYEQYF
>few|TRBJ2-6|TRBV7-2|TRBD1
TGTGCCAGCAGTCCCGCCGGGACAGGGGTGTATGGGGCCAACGTCCTGACTTTC
CASSPAGTGVYGANVLTF
>.|TRBJ2-7|TRBV6-5|.
TGTGCCCGCAGTACGCCAGGGTCCGAGCAGTACTTC
CARSTPGSEQYF
>few|TRBJ2-1|TRBV9|TRBD2
TGTGCCAGCAGCGCCCATAGCGGGACCCACAATGAGCAGTTCTTC
CASSAHSGTHNEQFF
>.|TRBJ1-4|TRBV4-2|.
TGTGCCAGCAGCCAAGAGGCAGGGCTGGGGGAAAAACTGTTTTTT
CASSQEAGLGEKLFF
>many|TRBJ2-7|TRBV7-9|.
TGTGCCAGCAGCTTAGTAAGCACCTCCTACGAGCAGTACTTC
CASSLVSTSYEQYF
>.|TRBJ1-2|TRBV4-1|.
TGCGCCAGCAGCCAAGTCGCAGGAGGAGGCTATGGCTACACCTTC
CASSQVAGGGYGYTF
>.|TRBJ2-7|TRBV29-1|.
TGCAGCGTTTACGGCGGCCTCACCTACGAGCAGTACTTC
CSVYGGLTYEQYF